What follows is one TCR beta chain and its context. Its target is not known. Amplification yielded TCR beta CDR3 regions, with RNA transcripts as the source. With the HTBI primer set, the TCR CDR3 went through a first round of RT-PCR. TCRdb called the multiplex PCR reads again in MiXCR, with one record for every CDR3 protein. The table includes 450,000 to 700,000 distinct CDR3 sequences, 46% detected once. Trimming took 10 bases from V and 6 from J; bases not matched to a gene: 8. The CDR3 loop spans 13 amino acids. Per germline, CDR1 WSHSY and CDR2 SAAADI. This specimen comes from a study of T cells in Graves' hyperthyroidism and ophthalmopathy. General observations from the study: The majority of expanded thyroid clonotypes above 0.001 also appeared in blood. In the analysis, a 13 V-J model separated ophthalmopathy from stable hyperthyroidism.

A patient was excluded if there was uncontrolled infection, other autoimmune disease, pregnancy or lactation. Orbital computed tomography and thyroid ultrasound, together with serum TRAb and thyroxine and clinical symptoms, were used for diagnoses. This chain connects TRBV10-2 to TRBJ1-5; 8 bases are a match to TRBD1. The sequencing sample was made of peripheral blood or thyroid tissue (not recorded which). The TCR originated in an adult woman with Graves' disease, either hyperthyroidism or ophthalmopathy (not recorded which). The DNA of the CDR3 is TGCGCCACCACAGGGGGGATCGGTCAGCCCCAGCATTTT. Its translation: CATTGGIGQPQHF.